This TCR beta chain derives from a study of T cells after yellow fever vaccination. On the study more broadly: Libraries from low-cell-number fractions were prepared with the SMART-Seq v4 Ultra Low Input RNA kit. General study findings and limits: Although most clonotypes did not, a small share appeared in both CD4 and CD8 compartments.

CDR3 length: 15 amino acids. With 4 bases removed from V and 3 bases from J, the gap between germline ends came to 15 bases. Each CDR3 protein is one row after TCRdb ran MiXCR on the 5' RACE reads. Of some 97,000 distinct CDR3 sequences listed, 4.5% to 6% were seen once; the top ten hold more than 40%. Concerning this clonotype: Its antigen is unidentified.

The chain links TRBV12-3 or TRBV12-4 to TRBJ1-1; D is unresolved. Source: CD8+ T cells sorted from PBMCs, taken 10 days after the yellow fever booster vaccination. This TCR was recovered from a man in his late teens or twenties who received the YFV17D yellow fever vaccine. The CDR3 DNA follows: TGTGCCAGCAGTTACCTTTGGGCTGGGGACACTGAAGCTTTCTTT. It yields the protein CASSYLWAGDTEAFF.